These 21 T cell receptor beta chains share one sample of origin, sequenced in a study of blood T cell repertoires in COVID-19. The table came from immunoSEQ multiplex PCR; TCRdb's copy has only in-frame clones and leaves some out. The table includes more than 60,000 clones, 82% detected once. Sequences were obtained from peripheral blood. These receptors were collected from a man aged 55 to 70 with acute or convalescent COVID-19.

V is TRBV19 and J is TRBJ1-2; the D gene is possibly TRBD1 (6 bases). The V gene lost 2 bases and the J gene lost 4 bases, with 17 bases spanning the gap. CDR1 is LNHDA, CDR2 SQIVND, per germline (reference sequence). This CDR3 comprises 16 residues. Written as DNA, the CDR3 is TGTGCCAGTAGTATACAGCAGGGGATAGGTAGCTATGGCTACACCTTC. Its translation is CASSIQQGIGSYGYTF.

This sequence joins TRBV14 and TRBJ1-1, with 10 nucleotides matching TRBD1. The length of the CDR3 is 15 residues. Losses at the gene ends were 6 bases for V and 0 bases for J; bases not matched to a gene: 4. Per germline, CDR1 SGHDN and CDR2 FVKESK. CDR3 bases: TGTGCCAGCAGTCGACAGGGGGCTTTGAACACTGAAGCTTTCTTT. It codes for CASSRQGALNTEAFF. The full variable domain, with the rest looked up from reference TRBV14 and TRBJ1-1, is EAGVTQFPSHSVIEKGQTVTLRCDPISGHDNLYWYRRVMGKEIKFLLHFVKESKQDESGMPNNRFLAERTGGTYSTLKVQPAELEDSGVYFCASSRQGALNTEAFFGQGTRLTVV.

In DNA, the CDR3 is TGCGCCAGCAGCTTGATACTAGGGAATACGCAGTATTTT. As protein: CASSLILGNTQYF. V and J are TRBV5-1 and TRBJ2-3, with TRBD2 as a possible D gene (5 bases). The CDR3 runs 13 residues. Germline V gene sequence: CDR1 SGHRS, CDR2 YFSETQ. The V gene lost 1 base and the J gene lost 7 bases, with 10 bases spanning the gap. Combining the CDR3 with reference TRBV5-1 and TRBJ2-3 gives the whole variable domain KAGVTQTPRYLIKTRGQQVTLSCSPISGHRSVSWYQQTPGQGLQFLFEYFSETQRNKGNFPGRFSGRQFSNSRSEMNVSTLELGDSALYLCASSLILGNTQYFGPGTRLTVL.

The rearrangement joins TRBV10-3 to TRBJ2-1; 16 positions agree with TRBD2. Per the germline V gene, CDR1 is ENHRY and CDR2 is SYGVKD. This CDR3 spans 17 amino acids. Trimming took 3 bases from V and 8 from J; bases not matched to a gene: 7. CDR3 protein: CAISDTKGLAGGDEQFF. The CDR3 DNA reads TGTGCCATCAGTGATACTAAGGGACTAGCGGGGGGGGATGAGCAGTTCTTC.

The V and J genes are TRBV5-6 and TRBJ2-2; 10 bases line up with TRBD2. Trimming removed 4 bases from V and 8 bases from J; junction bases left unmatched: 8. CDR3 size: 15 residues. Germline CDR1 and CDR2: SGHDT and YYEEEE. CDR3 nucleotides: TGTGCCAGCAGCGCAGTAGCGGGAGGTAGTGGGGAGCTGTTTTTT. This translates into CASSAVAGGSGELFF.

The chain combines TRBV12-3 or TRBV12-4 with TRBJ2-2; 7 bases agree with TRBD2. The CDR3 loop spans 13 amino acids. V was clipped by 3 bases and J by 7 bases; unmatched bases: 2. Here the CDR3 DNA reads TGTGCCAGCAGTTTTGGGGGGGACGGGGAGCTGTTTTTT. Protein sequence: CASSFGGDGELFF.

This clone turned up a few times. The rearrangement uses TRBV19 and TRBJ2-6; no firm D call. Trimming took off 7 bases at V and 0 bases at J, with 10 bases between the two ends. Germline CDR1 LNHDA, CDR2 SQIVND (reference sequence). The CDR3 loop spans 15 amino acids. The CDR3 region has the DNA TGTGCCAGTAACCCAGATTACTCTGGGGCCAACGTCCTGACTTTC. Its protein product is CASNPDYSGANVLTF. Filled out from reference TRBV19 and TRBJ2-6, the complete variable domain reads DGGITQSPKYLFRKEGQNVTLSCEQNLNHDAMYWYRQDPGQGLRLIYYSQIVNDFQKGDIAEGYSVSREKKESFPLTVTSAQKNPTAFYLCASNPDYSGANVLTFGAGSRLTVL.

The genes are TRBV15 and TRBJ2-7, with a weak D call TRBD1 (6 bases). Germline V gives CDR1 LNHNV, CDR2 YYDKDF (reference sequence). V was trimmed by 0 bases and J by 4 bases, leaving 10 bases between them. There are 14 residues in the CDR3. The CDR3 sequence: CATSREGAGYEQYF. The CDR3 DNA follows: TGTGCCACCAGCAGAGAGGGGGCCGGGTACGAGCAGTACTTC.

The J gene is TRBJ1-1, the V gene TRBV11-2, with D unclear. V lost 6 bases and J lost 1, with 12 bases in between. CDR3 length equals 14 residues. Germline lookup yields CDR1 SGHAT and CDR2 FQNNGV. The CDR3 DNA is TGTGCCAGCAGTTTGATGAATAGGAACACTGAAGCTTTCTTT. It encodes CASSLMNRNTEAFF.

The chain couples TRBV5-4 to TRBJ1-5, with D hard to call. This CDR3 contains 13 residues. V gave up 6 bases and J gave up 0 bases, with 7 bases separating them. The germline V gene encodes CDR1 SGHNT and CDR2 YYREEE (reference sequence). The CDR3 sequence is CASMQYSNQPQHF. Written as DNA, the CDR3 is TGTGCCAGCATGCAGTATAGCAATCAGCCCCAGCATTTT.

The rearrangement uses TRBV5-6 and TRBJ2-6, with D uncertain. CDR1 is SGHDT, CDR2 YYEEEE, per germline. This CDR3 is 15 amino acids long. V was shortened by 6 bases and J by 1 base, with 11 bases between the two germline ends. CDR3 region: CASNLFGSGANVLTF. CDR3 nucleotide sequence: TGTGCCAGCAACCTCTTCGGGTCTGGGGCCAACGTCCTGACTTTC.

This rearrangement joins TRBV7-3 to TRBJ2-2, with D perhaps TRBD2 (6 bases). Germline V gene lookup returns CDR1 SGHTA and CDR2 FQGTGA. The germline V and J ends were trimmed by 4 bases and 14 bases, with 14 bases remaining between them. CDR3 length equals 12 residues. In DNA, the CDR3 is TGTGCCAGCAGCTCCCCTGGGGGGACCCTGTTTTTT. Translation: CASSSPGGTLFF.

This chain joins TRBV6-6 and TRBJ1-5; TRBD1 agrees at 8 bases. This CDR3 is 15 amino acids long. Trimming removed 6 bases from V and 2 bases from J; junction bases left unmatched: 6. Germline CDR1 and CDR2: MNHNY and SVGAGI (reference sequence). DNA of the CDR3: TGTGCCAGCAGGGATCAGGGGGCTGGCAATCAGCCCCAGCATTTT. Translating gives CASRDQGAGNQPQHF.

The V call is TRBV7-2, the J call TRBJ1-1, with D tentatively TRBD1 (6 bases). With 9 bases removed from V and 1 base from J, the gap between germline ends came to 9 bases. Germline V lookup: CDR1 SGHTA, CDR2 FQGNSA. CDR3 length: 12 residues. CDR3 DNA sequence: TGTGCCAGTTCGACAGGGAACACTGAAGCTTTCTTT. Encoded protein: CASSTGNTEAFF. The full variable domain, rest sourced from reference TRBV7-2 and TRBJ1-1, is GAGVSQSPSNKVTEKGKDVELRCDPISGHTALYWYRQSLGQGLEFLIYFQGNSAPDKSGLPSDRFSAERTGGSVSTLTIQRTQQEDSAVYLCASSTGNTEAFFGQGTRLTVV.

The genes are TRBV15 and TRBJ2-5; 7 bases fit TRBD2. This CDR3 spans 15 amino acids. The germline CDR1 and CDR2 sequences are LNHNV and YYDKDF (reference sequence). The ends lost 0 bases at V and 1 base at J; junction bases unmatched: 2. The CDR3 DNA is TGTGCCACCAGCAGAGATCCTAGCGGCCAAGAGACCCAGTACTTC. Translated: CATSRDPSGQETQYF. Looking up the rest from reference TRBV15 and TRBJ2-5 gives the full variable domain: DAMVIQNPRYQVTQFGKPVTLSCSQTLNHNVMYWYQQKSSQAPKLLFHYYDKDFNNEADTPDNFQSRRPNTSFCFLDIRSPGLGDTAMYLCATSRDPSGQETQYFGPGTRLLVL.

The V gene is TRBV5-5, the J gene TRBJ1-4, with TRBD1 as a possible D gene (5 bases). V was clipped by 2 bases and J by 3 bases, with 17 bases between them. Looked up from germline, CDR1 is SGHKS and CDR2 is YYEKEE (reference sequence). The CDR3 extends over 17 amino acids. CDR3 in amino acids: CASSLNGPTVSNEKLFF. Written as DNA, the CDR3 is TGTGCCAGCAGCTTAAACGGTCCGACAGTCTCTAATGAAAAACTGTTTTTT.

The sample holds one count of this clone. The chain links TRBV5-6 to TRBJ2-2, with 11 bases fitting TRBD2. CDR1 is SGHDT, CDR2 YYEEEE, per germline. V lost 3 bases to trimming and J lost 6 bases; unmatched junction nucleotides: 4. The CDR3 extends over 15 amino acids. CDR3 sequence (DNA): TGTGCCAGCAGCTATAGCGGGGGGGCCCCCGGGGAGCTGTTTTTT. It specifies CASSYSGGAPGELFF.

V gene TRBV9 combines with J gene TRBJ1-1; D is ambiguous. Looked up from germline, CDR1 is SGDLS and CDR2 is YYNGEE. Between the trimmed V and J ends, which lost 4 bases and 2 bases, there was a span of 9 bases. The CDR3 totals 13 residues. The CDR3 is CASSPRPNTEAFF. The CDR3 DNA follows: TGTGCCAGCAGCCCCAGGCCAAACACTGAAGCTTTCTTT.

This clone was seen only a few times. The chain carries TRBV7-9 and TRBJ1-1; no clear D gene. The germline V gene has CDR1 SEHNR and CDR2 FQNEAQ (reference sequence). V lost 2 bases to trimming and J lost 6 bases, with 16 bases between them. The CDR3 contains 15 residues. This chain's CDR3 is CASSLIFNPNSEAFF. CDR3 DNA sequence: TGTGCCAGCAGCTTAATATTTAACCCCAACTCTGAAGCTTTCTTT.

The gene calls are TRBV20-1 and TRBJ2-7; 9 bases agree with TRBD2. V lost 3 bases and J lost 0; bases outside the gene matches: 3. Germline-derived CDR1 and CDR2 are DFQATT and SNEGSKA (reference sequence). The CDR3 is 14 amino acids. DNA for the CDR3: TGCAGTGCTAGTAGCGGGGGAGCCTCCTACGAGCAGTACTTC. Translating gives CSASSGGASYEQYF.

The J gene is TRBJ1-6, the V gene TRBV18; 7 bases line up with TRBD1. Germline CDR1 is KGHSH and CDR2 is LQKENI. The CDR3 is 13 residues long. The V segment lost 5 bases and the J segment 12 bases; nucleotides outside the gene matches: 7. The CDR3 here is CASSSGQLEPLHF. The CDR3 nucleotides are TGTGCCAGCTCATCGGGACAGCTGGAACCCCTCCACTTT.